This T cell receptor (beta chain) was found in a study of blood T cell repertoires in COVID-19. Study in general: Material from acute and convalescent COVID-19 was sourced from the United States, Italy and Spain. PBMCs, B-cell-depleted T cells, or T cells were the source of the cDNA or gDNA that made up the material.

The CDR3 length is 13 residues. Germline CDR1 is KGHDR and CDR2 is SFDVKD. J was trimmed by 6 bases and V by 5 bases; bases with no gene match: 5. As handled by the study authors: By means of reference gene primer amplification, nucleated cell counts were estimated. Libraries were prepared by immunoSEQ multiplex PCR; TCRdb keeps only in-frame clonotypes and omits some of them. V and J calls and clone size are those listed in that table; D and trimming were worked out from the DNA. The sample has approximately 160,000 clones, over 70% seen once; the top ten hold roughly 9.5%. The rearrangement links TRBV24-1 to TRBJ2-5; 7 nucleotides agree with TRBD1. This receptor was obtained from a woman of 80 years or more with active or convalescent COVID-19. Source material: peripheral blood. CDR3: CATSGQGVKTQYF. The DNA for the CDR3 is TGTGCCACCAGTGGACAGGGAGTGAAGACCCAGTACTTC.